The rows below give T cell receptor beta chains drawn from one sample of a study of T cells in Graves' hyperthyroidism and ophthalmopathy. MiXCR, applied by TCRdb to the multiplex PCR reads, yields one record per CDR3 protein. In the table there are about 300,000 distinct CDR3 sequences, 12% to 15% of which are singletons. Sequencing input: blood. The receptors stem from a woman between 35 and 50 years old with Graves' hyperthyroidism. CDR3s include the opening cysteine and the closing phenylalanine or tryptophan. Each record gives: clone size, V gene, D gene, CDR3 length, J gene, CDR3 DNA, CDR3 protein. The D gene is left open where the match is weak. Expanded clones are given a class, and other clones once, few, many or no size at all.

clone size: many
V gene: TRBV12-3/TRBV12-4
D gene: TRBD1
CDR3 length: 12
J gene: TRBJ1-1
CDR3 DNA: TGTGCCAGCAGTCGACAGGGAATTCCAGCTTTCTTT
CDR3 protein: CASSRQGIPAFF

clone size: many
V gene: TRBV20-1
D gene: TRBD2
CDR3 length: 15
J gene: TRBJ2-3
CDR3 DNA: TGCAGTGCTTCCCCGACTAGCGGATTCCCAGATACGCAGTATTTT
CDR3 protein: CSASPTSGFPDTQYF

clone size: few
V gene: TRBV5-8
D gene: TRBD2
CDR3 length: 17
J gene: TRBJ2-3
CDR3 DNA: TGTGCCAGCAGCTTTGGTCTAGCGGGAGGGCCCCGTGATACGCAGTATTTT
CDR3 protein: CASSFGLAGGPRDTQYF

clone size: few
V gene: TRBV2
D gene: .
CDR3 length: 14
J gene: TRBJ2-1
CDR3 DNA: TGTGCCAGCAGTGAAGGGGCAGGGGACAATGAGCAGTTCTTC
CDR3 protein: CASSEGAGDNEQFF

clone size: few
V gene: TRBV29-1
D gene: .
CDR3 length: 15
J gene: TRBJ2-1
CDR3 DNA: TGCAGCGTTGCCTTAATAGGTCTAGACTACAATGAGCAGTTCTTC
CDR3 protein: CSVALIGLDYNEQFF

clone size: many
V gene: TRBV3-1
D gene: .
CDR3 length: 16
J gene: TRBJ1-1
CDR3 DNA: TGTGCCAGCAGCCCCTTCGGTGAGGGTAAGGTCACTGAAGCTTTCTTT
CDR3 protein: CASSPFGEGKVTEAFF

clone size: .
V gene: TRBV2
D gene: .
CDR3 length: 12
J gene: TRBJ2-7
CDR3 DNA: TGTGCCAGCAATCCGGAAACCTACGAGCAGTACTTC
CDR3 protein: CASNPETYEQYF

clone size: many
V gene: TRBV11-2
D gene: .
CDR3 length: 13
J gene: TRBJ1-1
CDR3 DNA: TGTGCCAGCAGCCAATCCCCATTCACTGAAGCTTTCTTT
CDR3 protein: CASSQSPFTEAFF

clone size: many
V gene: TRBV5-1
D gene: TRBD1
CDR3 length: 15
J gene: TRBJ1-2
CDR3 DNA: TGCGCCAGCAGCTTGAGCGGAAGCAGGGGGTATGGCTACACCTTC
CDR3 protein: CASSLSGSRGYGYTF

clone size: few
V gene: TRBV19
D gene: TRBD1
CDR3 length: 15
J gene: TRBJ2-2
CDR3 DNA: TGTGCCAGTAGTGAACACAGGGGGAACACCGGGGAGCTGTTTTTT
CDR3 protein: CASSEHRGNTGELFF

clone size: many
V gene: TRBV7-6
D gene: TRBD2
CDR3 length: 16
J gene: TRBJ2-5
CDR3 DNA: TGTGCCAGCAGCCAGCGACGGGCTAGCGGCCAAGAGACCCAGTACTTC
CDR3 protein: CASSQRRASGQETQYF

clone size: .
V gene: TRBV20-1
D gene: .
CDR3 length: 13
J gene: TRBJ1-1
CDR3 DNA: TGCAGTGCCCTACTACTGCTGAACACTGAAGCTTTCTTT
CDR3 protein: CSALLLLNTEAFF

clone size: many
V gene: TRBV11-2
D gene: .
CDR3 length: 14
J gene: TRBJ2-3
CDR3 DNA: TGTGCCAGCAGTTCCCCCCCTATGTCAGATACGCAGTATTTT
CDR3 protein: CASSSPPMSDTQYF

clone size: many
V gene: TRBV12-3/TRBV12-4
D gene: .
CDR3 length: 14
J gene: TRBJ1-4
CDR3 DNA: TGTGCCAGCAGTTTCACCGGTTGGGATGAAAAACTGTTTTTT
CDR3 protein: CASSFTGWDEKLFF

clone size: many
V gene: TRBV27
D gene: TRBD1
CDR3 length: 17
J gene: TRBJ2-3
CDR3 DNA: TGTGCCAGCAGTTTAATTTTCAGTCGACAGGGGGTAGATACGCAGTATTTT
CDR3 protein: CASSLIFSRQGVDTQYF

clone size: few
V gene: TRBV5-6
D gene: TRBD1
CDR3 length: 17
J gene: TRBJ1-4
CDR3 DNA: TGTGCCAGCAGCTCCGGACAGGGGTCCCTCGTGAGGAGAAAACTGTTTTTT
CDR3 protein: CASSSGQGSLVRRKLFF

clone size: once
V gene: TRBV28
D gene: .
CDR3 length: 15
J gene: TRBJ2-1
CDR3 DNA: TGTGCCAGCAGTTTCGAATCCCTCTCCTACAATGAGCAGTTCTTC
CDR3 protein: CASSFESLSYNEQFF

clone size: .
V gene: TRBV20-1
D gene: .
CDR3 length: 16
J gene: TRBJ1-4
CDR3 DNA: TGCAGTGCTAGGAAGGGTGGTGATATGTCTAATGAAAAACTGTTTTTT
CDR3 protein: CSARKGGDMSNEKLFF

clone size: many
V gene: TRBV20-1
D gene: .
CDR3 length: 11
J gene: TRBJ2-5
CDR3 DNA: TGCAGTGCCTTACCGAGGGAGACCCAGTACTTC
CDR3 protein: CSALPRETQYF

clone size: many
V gene: TRBV3-1
D gene: TRBD1
CDR3 length: 16
J gene: TRBJ2-7
CDR3 DNA: TGTGCCAGCAGCCAAGAAGTGACAGGGATTGACTACGAGCAGTACTTC
CDR3 protein: CASSQEVTGIDYEQYF

clone size: many
V gene: TRBV5-1
D gene: TRBD1
CDR3 length: 13
J gene: TRBJ2-1
CDR3 DNA: TGCGCCAGCAGCCTGGACAGGGTAAGGGAGCAGTTCTTC
CDR3 protein: CASSLDRVREQFF

clone size: many
V gene: TRBV11-2
D gene: TRBD2
CDR3 length: 13
J gene: TRBJ2-7
CDR3 DNA: TGTGCCAGCAGGTTAGCGGGAGTGCCCGAGCAGTACTTC
CDR3 protein: CASRLAGVPEQYF

clone size: few
V gene: TRBV29-1
D gene: .
CDR3 length: 13
J gene: TRBJ2-3
CDR3 DNA: TGCAGCGCGCGGACAGAGGACACAGATACGCAGTATTTT
CDR3 protein: CSARTEDTDTQYF

clone size: many
V gene: TRBV9
D gene: .
CDR3 length: 14
J gene: TRBJ2-7
CDR3 DNA: TGTGCCAGCAGCGCTCCCCCCAGGTGGGACGAGCAGTACTTC
CDR3 protein: CASSAPPRWDEQYF

clone size: few
V gene: TRBV9
D gene: .
CDR3 length: 13
J gene: TRBJ1-2
CDR3 DNA: TGTGCCAGCACCCCAGGGGATCCCTATGGCTACACCTTC
CDR3 protein: CASTPGDPYGYTF

clone size: .
V gene: TRBV20-1
D gene: .
CDR3 length: 14
J gene: TRBJ2-7
CDR3 DNA: TGCAGTGCTAGAGGGAGGCTAGCGCGTTACGAGCAGTACTTC
CDR3 protein: CSARGRLARYEQYF

clone size: few
V gene: TRBV6-2/TRBV6-3
D gene: TRBD2
CDR3 length: 15
J gene: TRBJ2-2
CDR3 DNA: TGTGCCAGCATTAGGGAGGCAGGGAGGGCCGGGGAGCTGTTTTTT
CDR3 protein: CASIREAGRAGELFF

clone size: few
V gene: TRBV3-1
D gene: TRBD2
CDR3 length: 16
J gene: TRBJ2-7
CDR3 DNA: TGTGCCAGCAGCCAAGATCGGAGCGGGAGCTCCTACGAGCAGTACTTC
CDR3 protein: CASSQDRSGSSYEQYF

clone size: .
V gene: TRBV27
D gene: .
CDR3 length: 14
J gene: TRBJ2-6
CDR3 DNA: TGTGCCACCAGAGTGGGGGCAGGGGCCAACGTCCTGACTTTC
CDR3 protein: CATRVGAGANVLTF

clone size: few
V gene: TRBV6-2/TRBV6-3
D gene: TRBD1
CDR3 length: 14
J gene: TRBJ2-4
CDR3 DNA: TGTGCCAGCAGTTATGACAGGGTCAAAAACATTCAGTACTTC
CDR3 protein: CASSYDRVKNIQYF

clone size: .
V gene: TRBV18
D gene: .
CDR3 length: 16
J gene: TRBJ2-2
CDR3 DNA: TGTGCCAGCTCACCACCCGGGACACGGCGGGCCGGGGAGCTGTTTTTT
CDR3 protein: CASSPPGTRRAGELFF

clone size: few
V gene: TRBV5-6
D gene: TRBD2
CDR3 length: 16
J gene: TRBJ2-2
CDR3 DNA: TGTGCCAGCAGCGCTGTGGGTGTGCGGGAGACCGGGGAGCTGTTTTTT
CDR3 protein: CASSAVGVRETGELFF

clone size: many
V gene: TRBV15
D gene: TRBD1
CDR3 length: 15
J gene: TRBJ2-1
CDR3 DNA: TGTGCCACCAGCGGGGGGACAGGGGGCTACAATGAGCAGTTCTTC
CDR3 protein: CATSGGTGGYNEQFF

clone size: few
V gene: TRBV18
D gene: TRBD2
CDR3 length: 16
J gene: TRBJ2-1
CDR3 DNA: TGTGCCAGCTCACCACCTACTTGGGGGGGTTCGGATGAGCAGTTCTTC
CDR3 protein: CASSPPTWGGSDEQFF

clone size: .
V gene: TRBV19
D gene: .
CDR3 length: 15
J gene: TRBJ1-3
CDR3 DNA: TGTGCCAGTAGTACCTCAGGAAACTCTGGAAACACCATATATTTT
CDR3 protein: CASSTSGNSGNTIYF

clone size: many
V gene: TRBV28
D gene: TRBD2
CDR3 length: 19
J gene: TRBJ2-7
CDR3 DNA: TGTGCCAGCACCCCCCCGGGAGGGGATGCAAATCGATTGGTATACGAGCAGTACTTC
CDR3 protein: CASTPPGGDANRLVYEQYF

clone size: many
V gene: TRBV28
D gene: .
CDR3 length: 15
J gene: TRBJ2-7
CDR3 DNA: TGTGCCAGCAGTTTTGGGGAAATTATGGATTACGAGCAGTACTTC
CDR3 protein: CASSFGEIMDYEQYF

clone size: many
V gene: TRBV30
D gene: .
CDR3 length: 14
J gene: TRBJ1-2
CDR3 DNA: TGTGCCTGGAGTCCTCCGAGGGGTACCTATGGCTACACCTTC
CDR3 protein: CAWSPPRGTYGYTF

clone size: few
V gene: TRBV28
D gene: TRBD1
CDR3 length: 16
J gene: TRBJ1-5
CDR3 DNA: TGTGCCAGCAGCAATATTGCGACAGGGAATCTTCAGCCCCAGCATTTT
CDR3 protein: CASSNIATGNLQPQHF

clone size: many
V gene: TRBV20-1
D gene: TRBD1
CDR3 length: 14
J gene: TRBJ2-1
CDR3 DNA: TGCAGTGCTAGAGCCGAGACAGGGCACAATGAGCAGTTCTTC
CDR3 protein: CSARAETGHNEQFF

clone size: many
V gene: TRBV28
D gene: .
CDR3 length: 13
J gene: TRBJ1-4
CDR3 DNA: TGTGCCACCCGAAACAGGGTCCCTGAAAAACTGTTTTTT
CDR3 protein: CATRNRVPEKLFF

clone size: many
V gene: TRBV2
D gene: .
CDR3 length: 13
J gene: TRBJ1-2
CDR3 DNA: TGTGCCAGCAGTCCAGACACTTCCGATGGCTACACCTTC
CDR3 protein: CASSPDTSDGYTF

clone size: few
V gene: TRBV24-1
D gene: .
CDR3 length: 16
J gene: TRBJ2-6
CDR3 DNA: TGTGCCACCAGCTCCTGGGGAGCTTCTGGGGCCAACGTCCTGACTTTC
CDR3 protein: CATSSWGASGANVLTF

clone size: many
V gene: TRBV6-2/TRBV6-3
D gene: .
CDR3 length: 14
J gene: TRBJ1-2
CDR3 DNA: TGTGCCAGCAGTTACTCCCCGGTATCGGTTGGCTACACCTTC
CDR3 protein: CASSYSPVSVGYTF

clone size: few
V gene: TRBV19
D gene: .
CDR3 length: 15
J gene: TRBJ2-1
CDR3 DNA: TGTGCCAGTAGTATGGGGGGCTCTAGGAGTAGTGAGCAGTTCTTC
CDR3 protein: CASSMGGSRSSEQFF

clone size: many
V gene: TRBV20-1
D gene: TRBD2
CDR3 length: 16
J gene: TRBJ2-1
CDR3 DNA: TGCAGTGCTCCCACCCTGGCTAGCGGCTCCTACAATGAGCAGTTCTTC
CDR3 protein: CSAPTLASGSYNEQFF

clone size: .
V gene: TRBV2
D gene: .
CDR3 length: 13
J gene: TRBJ1-6
CDR3 DNA: TGTGCCAGCAGTGCCGGTTTCGGATCACCCCTCCACTTT
CDR3 protein: CASSAGFGSPLHF

clone size: many
V gene: TRBV7-9
D gene: .
CDR3 length: 14
J gene: TRBJ1-2
CDR3 DNA: TGTGCCAGCAGCTTAGTGGGATCTGGCTATGGCTACACCTTC
CDR3 protein: CASSLVGSGYGYTF

clone size: many
V gene: TRBV12-3/TRBV12-4
D gene: .
CDR3 length: 15
J gene: TRBJ1-1
CDR3 DNA: TGTGCCAGCAGTCCCACAGCGCTCCCGAACACTGAAGCTTTCTTT
CDR3 protein: CASSPTALPNTEAFF

clone size: many
V gene: TRBV9
D gene: .
CDR3 length: 13
J gene: TRBJ1-6
CDR3 DNA: TGTGCCAGCAGCGTATCCCCTCATTCACCCCTCCACTTT
CDR3 protein: CASSVSPHSPLHF